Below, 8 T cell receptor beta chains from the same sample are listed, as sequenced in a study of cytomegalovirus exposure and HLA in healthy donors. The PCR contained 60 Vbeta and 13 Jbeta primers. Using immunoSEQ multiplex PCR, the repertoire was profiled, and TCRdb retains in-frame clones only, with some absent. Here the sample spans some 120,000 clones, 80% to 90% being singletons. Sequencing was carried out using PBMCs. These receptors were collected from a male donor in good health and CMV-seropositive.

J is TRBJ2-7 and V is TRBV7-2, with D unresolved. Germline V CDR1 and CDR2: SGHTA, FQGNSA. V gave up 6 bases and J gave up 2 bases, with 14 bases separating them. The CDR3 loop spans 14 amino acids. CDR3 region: CASSLRGAAYEQYF. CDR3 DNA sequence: TGTGCCAGCAGTCTCCGAGGCGCTGCCTACGAGCAGTACTTC.

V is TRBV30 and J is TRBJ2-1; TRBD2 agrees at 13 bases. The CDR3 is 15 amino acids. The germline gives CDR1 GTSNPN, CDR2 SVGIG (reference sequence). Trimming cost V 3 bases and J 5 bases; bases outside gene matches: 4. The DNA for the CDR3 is TGTGCCTGGAGCTTGGGACTAGCGGGAAACAATGAGCAGTTCTTC. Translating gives CAWSLGLAGNNEQFF.

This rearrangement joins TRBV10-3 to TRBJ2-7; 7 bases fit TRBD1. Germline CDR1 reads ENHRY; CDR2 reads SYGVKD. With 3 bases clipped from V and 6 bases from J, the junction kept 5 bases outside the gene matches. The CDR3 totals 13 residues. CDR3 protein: CAISDSGDSEQYF. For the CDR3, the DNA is TGTGCCATCAGTGATTCCGGGGACAGCGAGCAGTACTTC.

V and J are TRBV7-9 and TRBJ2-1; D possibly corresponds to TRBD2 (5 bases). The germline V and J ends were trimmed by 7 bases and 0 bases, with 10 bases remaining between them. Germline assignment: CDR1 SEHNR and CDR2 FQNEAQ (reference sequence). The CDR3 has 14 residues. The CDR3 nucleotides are TGTGCCAGCACTACGGGATACTCCTACAATGAGCAGTTCTTC. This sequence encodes CASTTGYSYNEQFF. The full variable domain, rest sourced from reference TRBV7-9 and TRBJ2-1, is DTGVSQNPRHKITKRGQNVTFRCDPISEHNRLYWYRQTLGQGPEFLTYFQNEAQLEKSRLLSDRFSAERPKGSFSTLEIQRTEQGDSAMYLCASTTGYSYNEQFFGPGTRLTVL.

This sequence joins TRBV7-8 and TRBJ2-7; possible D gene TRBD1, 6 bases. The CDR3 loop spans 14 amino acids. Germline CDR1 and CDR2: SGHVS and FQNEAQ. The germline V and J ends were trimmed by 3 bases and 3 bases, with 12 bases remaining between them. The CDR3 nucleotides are TGTGCCAGCAGCTTGGTCGGACAGAGCTACGAGCAGTACTTC. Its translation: CASSLVGQSYEQYF.

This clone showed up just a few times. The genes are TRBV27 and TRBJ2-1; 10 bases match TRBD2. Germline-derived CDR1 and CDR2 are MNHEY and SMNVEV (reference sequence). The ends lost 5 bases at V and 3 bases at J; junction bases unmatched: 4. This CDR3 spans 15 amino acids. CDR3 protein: CASSPSSGSYNEQFF. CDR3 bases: TGTGCCAGCAGTCCATCTAGCGGGAGCTACAATGAGCAGTTCTTC.

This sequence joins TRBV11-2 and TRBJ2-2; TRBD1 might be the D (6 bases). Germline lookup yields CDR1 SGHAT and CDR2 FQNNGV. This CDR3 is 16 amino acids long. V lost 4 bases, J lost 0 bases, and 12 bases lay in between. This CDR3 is CASSSQGPANTGELFF. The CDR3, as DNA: TGTGCCAGCAGCTCACAGGGACCAGCGAACACCGGGGAGCTGTTTTTT.

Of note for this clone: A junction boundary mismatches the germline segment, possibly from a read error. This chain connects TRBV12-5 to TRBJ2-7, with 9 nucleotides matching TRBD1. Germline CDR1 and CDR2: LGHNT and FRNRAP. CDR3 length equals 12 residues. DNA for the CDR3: TGTGCTAGTGGTTTAACAGGGGGCATCTCTCACTTC. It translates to CASGLTGGISHF.